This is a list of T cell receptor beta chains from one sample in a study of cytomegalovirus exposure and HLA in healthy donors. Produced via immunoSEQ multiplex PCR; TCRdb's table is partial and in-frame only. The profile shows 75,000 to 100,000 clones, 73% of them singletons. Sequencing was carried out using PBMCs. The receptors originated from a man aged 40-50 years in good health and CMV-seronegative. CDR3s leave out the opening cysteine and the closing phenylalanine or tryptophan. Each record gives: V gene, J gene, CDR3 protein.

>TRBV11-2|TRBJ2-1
ASSFSRGVYNEQF
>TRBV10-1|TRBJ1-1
ASRGTGENTEAF
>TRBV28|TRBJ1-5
ASSLPTGFQPQH
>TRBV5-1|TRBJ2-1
ASSPDWEQF
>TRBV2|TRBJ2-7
ASSGRGNYEQY
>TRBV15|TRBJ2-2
ATSRDRGNTGELF
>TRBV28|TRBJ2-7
ASTPPGGAYEQY
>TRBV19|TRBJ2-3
ASSQPGGRADTQY
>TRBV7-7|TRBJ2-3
ASSLLATSTDTQY
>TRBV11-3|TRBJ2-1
ASSPRGSAEQF
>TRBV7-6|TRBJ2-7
ASIPGTASGSSYEQY
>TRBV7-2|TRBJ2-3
ASSRSGAVADTQY
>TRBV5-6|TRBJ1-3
ASSLTGSGNTIY
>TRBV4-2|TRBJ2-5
ASSQVAGGGETQY
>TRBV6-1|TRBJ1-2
ASSEQNYGYT
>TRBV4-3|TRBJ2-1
ASSLRMTAMSQF
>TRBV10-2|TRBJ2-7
ASESGGAFHEQY
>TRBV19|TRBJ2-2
ASSIGGGASGELF
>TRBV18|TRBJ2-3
ASSPTGPDTQY
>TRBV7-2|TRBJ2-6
ASSLERAGANVLT
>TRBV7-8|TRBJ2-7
ASRTSGGADYEQY
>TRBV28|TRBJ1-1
ASSQITRAGFTEAF
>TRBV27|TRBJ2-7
ASSSPGGGLYEQY
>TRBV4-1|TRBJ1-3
ASSPTGTGTGNTIY
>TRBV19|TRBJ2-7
ASSTVPSYEQY
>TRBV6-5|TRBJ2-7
ASSYMGPSYEQY
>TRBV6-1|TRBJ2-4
ASSEPRELWFIQY
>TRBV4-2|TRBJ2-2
ASSQESLNTGELF
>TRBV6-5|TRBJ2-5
ASRLWRGGEETQY
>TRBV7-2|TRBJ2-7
ASSSRHSTYEQY
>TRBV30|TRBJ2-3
AWRSLGPVDTQY
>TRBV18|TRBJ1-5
ASSPGQGSNQPQH
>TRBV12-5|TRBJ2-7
ASGLVSVRTTYEQY
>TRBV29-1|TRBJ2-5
SVVTSGYQETQY
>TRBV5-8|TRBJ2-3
ASSLSGGVADTQY
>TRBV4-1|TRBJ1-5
ASSNGVQPQH
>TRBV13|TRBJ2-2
ASSPRTSGAETGELF
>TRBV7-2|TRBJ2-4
ASGPIQNIQY
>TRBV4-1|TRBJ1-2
ASIPYVGYYGYT
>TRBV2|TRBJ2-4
ASSVGGAKNIQY
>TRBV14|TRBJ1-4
ASSLTRATNEKLF
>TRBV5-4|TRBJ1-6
AWDSSYNSPLH
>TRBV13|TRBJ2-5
ASSSVGTSGGAAETQY
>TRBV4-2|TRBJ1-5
ASSQETGDNIYQPQH
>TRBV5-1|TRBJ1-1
ASRAQGALTEAF